This entry lists 23 T cell receptor beta chains sequenced from one sample in a study of T cell repertoires in cytomegalovirus infection. MiXCR, run by TCRdb on the reads, gives a single entry per CDR3 protein. The sample includes hundreds of thousands of distinct CDR3 sequences, 31% of them seen just once. What these receptors recognize is not known. The source was cultured CD8+ T cells from PBMCs, collected from culture after CMV antigen stimulation. Receptors were obtained from a human donor in good health (CMV status not recorded). Some clones in this sample may be carry-over from other donors' samples.

V and J are TRBV29-1 and TRBJ1-2, with D perhaps matching TRBD1 (6 bases). Germline lookup yields CDR1 SQVTM and CDR2 ANQGSEA. The CDR3 has 10 residues. The germline V and J ends were trimmed by 7 bases and 7 bases, with 10 bases remaining between them. The CDR3 nucleotides are TGCAGCGCCGAGGGGGGTGGCTACACCTTC. As protein: CSAEGGGYTF.

This clonotype was detected only a few times. V and J are TRBV27 and TRBJ2-1; D may correspond to TRBD1 or TRBD2 (5 bases each). V was clipped by 10 bases and J by 8 bases, with 15 bases between them. Germline assignment: CDR1 MNHEY and CDR2 SMNVEV (reference sequence). CDR3 length equals 12 residues. Written as DNA, the CDR3 is TGTGCCATAAGAGGGGATACAGATGAGCAGTTCTTC. This gives the protein CAIRGDTDEQFF.

This clonotype was recorded a few times. This chain joins TRBV28 and TRBJ2-5; 9 bases agree with TRBD1. Germline V lookup: CDR1 MDHEN, CDR2 SYDVKM. The junction had 10 bases not matched to a gene; V was cut back by 6 bases and J by 5 bases. CDR3 size: 15 residues. CDR3 DNA: TGTGCCAGCAGGACGTCACAGGGGGCAGGGGAGACCCAGTACTTC. Its translation: CASRTSQGAGETQYF. Together with reference TRBV28 and TRBJ2-5, the CDR3 gives the full variable domain: DVKVTQSSRYLVKRTGEKVFLECVQDMDHENMFWYRQDPGLGLRLIYFSYDVKMKEKGDIPEGYSVSREKKERFSLILESASTNQTSMYLCASRTSQGAGETQYFGPGTRLLVL.

This clonotype appeared many times. The chain employs TRBV19 and TRBJ2-6; D is ambiguous. CDR3 length equals 15 residues. With 5 bases removed from V and 4 bases from J, the gap between germline ends came to 12 bases. CDR1 and CDR2 (germline): LNHDA, SQIVND (reference sequence). CDR3 residues: CASSAAPNGANVLTF. The CDR3 nucleotides are TGTGCCAGTAGTGCAGCGCCCAACGGGGCCAACGTCCTGACTTTC.

This rearrangement joins TRBV7-2 to TRBJ2-3, with a weak D call TRBD2 (6 bases). From germline, CDR1 is SGHTA and CDR2 FQGNSA. The CDR3 is made up of 16 amino acids. V dropped 5 bases and J dropped 4 bases, with 19 bases sitting between them. The CDR3 sequence is CASSRTSYPSADTQYF. Written as DNA, the CDR3 is TGTGCCAGCAGCAGAACTAGCTACCCGTCCGCAGATACGCAGTATTTT.

This sequence joins TRBV5-4 and TRBJ2-3; 9 positions agree with TRBD1. Germline CDR1 is SGHNT and CDR2 is YYREEE (reference sequence). The length of the CDR3 is 16 residues. J lost 2 bases, V lost 4 bases, and 8 bases had no gene match. The CDR3: CASSTGQGTPTDTQYF. The CDR3 DNA reads TGTGCCAGCAGCACCGGACAGGGGACCCCCACAGATACGCAGTATTTT.

In its sample, this clonotype was seen a few times. This chain links TRBV6-1 with TRBJ2-7, with 7 bases fitting TRBD2. The CDR3 has 14 residues. Germline trimming cut 10 bases from V and 3 bases from J; bases unmatched to any gene: 12. The V gene's germline CDR1 is MNHNS and CDR2 SASEGT. The chain's CDR3 is CATGRAGEYYEQYF. The CDR3 DNA reads as TGTGCCACCGGCAGGGCGGGGGAATACTACGAGCAGTACTTC.

In the case of this clonotype: At one end, the junction sequence differs from germline, possibly due to a read error. The rearrangement uses TRBV7-2 and TRBJ1-1; no reliable D call. This CDR3 spans 14 amino acids. Germline assignment: CDR1 SGHTA and CDR2 FQGNSA. The CDR3 region has the DNA TGTGCCAGCAACTTACAGATTTGGGACACTGAAGCTTTCTTT. It encodes CASNLQIWDTEAFF.

This clonotype appeared many times. This chain connects TRBV7-2 to TRBJ2-3, with a weak D call TRBD1 (6 bases). The CDR3 covers 15 residues. Trimming pared 4 bases from V and 4 bases from J, leaving 15 bases between. The V gene's germline CDR1 is SGHTA and CDR2 FQGNSA. CDR3 region: CASSSGALVPDTQYF. CDR3 DNA: TGTGCCAGCAGCTCAGGGGCGCTAGTTCCAGATACGCAGTATTTT.

This clonotype was recorded many times. The chain is built from TRBV7-2 and TRBJ2-5; unclear D gene. V shed 3 bases and J shed 1 base, with 12 bases lying between them. This CDR3 spans 15 amino acids. Per the germline V gene, CDR1 is SGHTA and CDR2 is FQGNSA. In nucleotides, the CDR3 is TGTGCCAGCAGCTTCATTAAGGGCTTCCAAGAGACCCAGTACTTC. Its protein product is CASSFIKGFQETQYF.

This chain links TRBV7-2 with TRBJ1-4, with D uncertain. The CDR3 spans 16 residues. V was trimmed by 5 bases and J by 2 bases, leaving 15 bases between them. Germline-derived CDR1 and CDR2 are SGHTA and FQGNSA. In nucleotides, the CDR3 is TGTGCCAGCAGCCCCCTTGGAGGGCGGACTAATGAAAAACTGTTTTTT. Translation: CASSPLGGRTNEKLFF.

This clonotype appeared many times. The chain couples TRBV7-8 to TRBJ2-2; 11 bases fit TRBD1. The V gene end was trimmed by 4 bases and the J gene end by 6 bases; junction bases not matched to a gene: 7. The CDR3 extends over 16 amino acids. CDR1 is SGHVS and CDR2 is FQNEAQ in the germline V gene. CDR3 in DNA: TGTGCCAGCAGCTACCCCGTGGGACAGGGGGCCGGGGAGCTGTTTTTT. Encoded protein: CASSYPVGQGAGELFF.

J is TRBJ1-1 and V is TRBV4-3; D might be TRBD1 (5 bases). The CDR3 is made up of 14 amino acids. V lost 0 bases and J 0 bases, leaving 5 bases between the germline ends. Germline CDR1 reads LGHNA; CDR2 reads YSLEER. The CDR3 protein is CASSQEGVNTEAFF. The CDR3 DNA is TGCGCCAGCAGCCAAGAGGGGGTGAACACTGAAGCTTTCTTT.

The chain uses TRBV7-8 and TRBJ2-1, with D possibly being TRBD2 (5 bases). CDR1 and CDR2 (germline): SGHVS, FQNEAQ. The CDR3 loop spans 16 amino acids. V lost 4 bases, J lost 0 bases, and 13 bases lay in between. CDR3: CASSYEASSSYNEQFF. The CDR3, as DNA: TGTGCCAGCAGCTACGAGGCTAGCAGCTCCTACAATGAGCAGTTCTTC.

V gene TRBV7-9 combines with J gene TRBJ2-5; 11 nucleotides line up with TRBD1. In germline, CDR1 is SEHNR, CDR2 FQNEAQ (reference sequence). The V and J ends lost 5 bases and 5 bases, in that order; junction bases with no gene match: 7. The CDR3 consists of 15 residues. The CDR3 DNA reads as TGTGCCAGCAGCCGGACAGGGGGCTTTGTTGAGACCCAGTACTTC. Protein product: CASSRTGGFVETQYF.

This clonotype was observed a few times. DNA of the CDR3: TGTGCCAGCAGCGACGCCTACGAGCAGTACGTC. It codes for CASSDAYEQYV. The V gene is TRBV11-2, the J gene TRBJ2-7; D call uncertain. Germline V lookup: CDR1 SGHAT, CDR2 FQNNGV. The CDR3 runs 11 residues. Trimming removed 5 bases at V and 2 bases at J, with 4 bases between.

The rearrangement links TRBV28 to TRBJ1-4; 8 bases agree with TRBD1. Germline V CDR1 and CDR2: MDHEN, SYDVKM. Trimming removed 7 bases from V and 7 bases from J; junction bases left unmatched: 5. The CDR3 covers 13 residues. CDR3 region: CASMETGAEKLFF. The CDR3 DNA is TGTGCCAGCATGGAGACAGGGGCTGAAAAACTGTTTTTT. Based on the CDR3 plus reference TRBV28 and TRBJ1-4, the full variable domain is DVKVTQSSRYLVKRTGEKVFLECVQDMDHENMFWYRQDPGLGLRLIYFSYDVKMKEKGDIPEGYSVSREKKERFSLILESASTNQTSMYLCASMETGAEKLFFGSGTQLSVL.

This clonotype has a handful of counts. V is TRBV12-3 or TRBV12-4 and J is TRBJ2-5; D possibly corresponds to TRBD2 (5 bases). The germline V and J ends were trimmed by 0 bases and 4 bases, with 9 bases remaining between them. CDR3 length: 14 amino acids. CDR3 DNA: TGTGCCAGCAGTTTAGCTGCGGGCGCAGAGACCCAGTACTTC. Translated: CASSLAAGAETQYF.

This clonotype showed up just a few times. The chain employs TRBV6-2 or TRBV6-3 and TRBJ2-3; possible D gene TRBD1, 6 bases. The CDR3 totals 16 residues. V lost 5 bases to trimming and J lost 2 bases, with 17 bases between them. CDR1 is MNHEY and CDR2 is SVGEGT in the germline V gene. CDR3 bases: TGTGCCAGCAGTCGCGTGGGACAACAGCTCACAGATACGCAGTATTTT. It translates to CASSRVGQQLTDTQYF.

This rearrangement joins TRBV19 to TRBJ2-2; D not certain. Per germline, CDR1 LNHDA and CDR2 SQIVND (reference sequence). V lost 9 bases and J 0 bases, leaving 17 bases between the germline ends. CDR3 length equals 16 residues. The CDR3 region is CASAIDIVANTGELFF. The DNA of the CDR3 is TGTGCCAGCGCAATCGACATAGTGGCGAACACCGGGGAGCTGTTTTTT.

In the case of this clonotype: Sequence at one end of the junction differs from germline and may be a read error. The chain carries TRBV6-2 or TRBV6-3 and TRBJ2-1; 8 bases fit TRBD2. Germline values: CDR1 MNHEY, CDR2 SVGEGT. The CDR3 is 14 residues long. CDR3 nucleotides: TGTGTCAGCATCCAGCGGGGGCGCGAGGATGAGCAGTTCTTC. Translating gives CVSIQRGREDEQFF.

This clonotype has a handful of counts. V usage is TRBV24-1 and J usage is TRBJ1-5; D is unresolved. V was trimmed by 4 bases and J by 3 bases, leaving 3 bases between them. The CDR3 has 12 residues. CDR1 is KGHDR, CDR2 SFDVKD, per germline. In DNA, the CDR3 is TGTGCCACCAGTGAGGACAATCAGCCCCAGCATTTT. Its translation is CATSEDNQPQHF.

This clonotype was counted a few times. The chain combines TRBV7-6 with TRBJ2-7; D may be TRBD2 (5 bases). The CDR3 has 13 residues. The V end was cut by 1 base, the J end by 3 bases, with 7 bases between. The germline CDR1 and CDR2 sequences are SGHVS and FNYEAQ. CDR3 sequence (DNA): TGTGCCAGCAGCTTAGACGGGAACTACGAGCAGTACGTC. This gives the protein CASSLDGNYEQYV.